The source of this T cell receptor (beta chain) is a study of T cell repertoires in cytomegalovirus infection. Study-level background: Well-studied HLA-B-restricted CMV epitopes were used in the study alongside recently identified HLA-C-restricted ones. Evidence of both CMV infection and a matching HLA type came from public TCR beta signatures.

V was pared by 0 bases and J by 3 bases, with 9 bases between. Germline values: CDR1 SGHTA, CDR2 FQGNSA. This CDR3 has 14 amino acids. In this sample, this clonotype turned up a few times. What it recognizes is unknown. One entry per CDR3 protein results from TCRdb running MiXCR on the reads. This table holds about 570,000 distinct CDR3 sequences, roughly 43% found once. Study-level results: Dominant in the ex vivo response were TCR beta clonotypes restricted by HLA-C and specific for CMV.

This receptor was taken from a human donor in good health (CMV status not recorded). Some clones in this sample may be carry-over from other donors' samples. The sample consisted of cultured PBMCs, taken from culture after CMV antigen stimulation. This sequence joins TRBV7-2 and TRBJ2-7; D remains ambiguous. In nucleotides, the CDR3 is TGTGCCAGCAGCTTAGCGCGACAACACTACGAGCAGTACTTC. Residues: CASSLARQHYEQYF. Supplemented by reference TRBV7-2 and TRBJ2-7, the full variable domain reads GAGVSQSPSNKVTEKGKDVELRCDPISGHTALYWYRQSLGQGLEFLIYFQGNSAPDKSGLPSDRFSAERTGGSVSTLTIQRTQQEDSAVYLCASSLARQHYEQYFGPGTRLTVT.